This TCR beta chain was observed in a study of a mutant IDH1 vaccine in newly diagnosed glioma. Documented time point: week 35, safety follow-up. The investigators gave 300 ug of mutant IDH1 20-mer peptide in each vaccine dose, together with topical imiquimod. The CDR3 covers 17 residues. Germline lookup yields CDR1 MGHRA and CDR2 YSYEKL. Trimming shortened V by 1 base and J by 0 bases, and 13 bases separated the two germline ends. This clone was recorded only once. As yet, its antigen is unknown. This table comes from immunoSEQ multiplex PCR, and its TCRdb copy is limited to in-frame clones, with some not included. The data show 60,000 to 75,000 clones, with around 87% seen just once and more than 1.5% held by the top ten.

The V gene is TRBV4-1, the J gene TRBJ1-3; D gene ambiguous. Here the sequenced sample was PBMCs, taken from a glioma patient whose treatment included an IDH1 peptide vaccine. The receptor's source is a man younger than 45 with glioma. CDR3 sequence: CASSQGVAAYSGNTIYF. The CDR3 nucleotides are TGCGCCAGCAGCCAAGGCGTCGCGGCCTACTCTGGAAACACCATATATTTT.